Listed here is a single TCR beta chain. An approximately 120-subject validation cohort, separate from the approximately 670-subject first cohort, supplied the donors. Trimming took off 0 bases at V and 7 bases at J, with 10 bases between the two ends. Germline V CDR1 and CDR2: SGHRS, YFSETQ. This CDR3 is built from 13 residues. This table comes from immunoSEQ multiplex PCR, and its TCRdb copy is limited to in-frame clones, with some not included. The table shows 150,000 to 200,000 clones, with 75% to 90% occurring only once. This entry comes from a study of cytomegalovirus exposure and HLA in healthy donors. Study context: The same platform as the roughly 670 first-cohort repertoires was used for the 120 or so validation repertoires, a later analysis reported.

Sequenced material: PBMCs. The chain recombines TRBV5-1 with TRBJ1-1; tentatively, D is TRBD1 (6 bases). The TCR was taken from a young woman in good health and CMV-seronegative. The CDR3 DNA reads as TGCGCCAGCAGCTTGGCCGAGGGGGTTGAAGCTTTCTTT. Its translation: CASSLAEGVEAFF.